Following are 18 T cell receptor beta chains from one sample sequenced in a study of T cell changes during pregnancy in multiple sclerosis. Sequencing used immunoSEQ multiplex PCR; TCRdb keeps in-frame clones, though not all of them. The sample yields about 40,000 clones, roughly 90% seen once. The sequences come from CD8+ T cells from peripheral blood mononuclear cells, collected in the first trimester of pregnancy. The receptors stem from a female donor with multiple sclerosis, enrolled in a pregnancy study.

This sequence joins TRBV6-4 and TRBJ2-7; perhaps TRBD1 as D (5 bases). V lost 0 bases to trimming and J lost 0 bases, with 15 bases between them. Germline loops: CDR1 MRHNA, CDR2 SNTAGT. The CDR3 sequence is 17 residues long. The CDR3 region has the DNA TGTGCCAGCAGTGACTCGAGTACGGACAATAGCTCCTACGAGCAGTACTTC. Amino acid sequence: CASSDSSTDNSSYEQYF.

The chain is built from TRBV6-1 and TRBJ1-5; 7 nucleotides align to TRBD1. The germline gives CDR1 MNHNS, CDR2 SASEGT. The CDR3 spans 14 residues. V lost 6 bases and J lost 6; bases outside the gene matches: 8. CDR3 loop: CASSGQEISQPQHF. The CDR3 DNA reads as TGTGCCAGCAGCGGACAGGAAATAAGTCAGCCCCAGCATTTT.

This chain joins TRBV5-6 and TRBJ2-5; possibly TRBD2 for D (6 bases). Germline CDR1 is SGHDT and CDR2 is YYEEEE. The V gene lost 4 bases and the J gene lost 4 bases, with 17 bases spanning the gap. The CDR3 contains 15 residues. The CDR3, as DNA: TGTGCCAGCAGCCTACCCCCCGGCGGGGCAGAGACCCAGTACTTC. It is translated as CASSLPPGGAETQYF.

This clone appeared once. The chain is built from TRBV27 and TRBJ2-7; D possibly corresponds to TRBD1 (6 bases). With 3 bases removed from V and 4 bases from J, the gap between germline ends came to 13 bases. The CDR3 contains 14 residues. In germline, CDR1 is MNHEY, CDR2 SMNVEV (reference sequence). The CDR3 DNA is TGTGCCAGCAGTTTTGGGGCAGGGGCATACGAGCAGTACTTC. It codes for CASSFGAGAYEQYF.

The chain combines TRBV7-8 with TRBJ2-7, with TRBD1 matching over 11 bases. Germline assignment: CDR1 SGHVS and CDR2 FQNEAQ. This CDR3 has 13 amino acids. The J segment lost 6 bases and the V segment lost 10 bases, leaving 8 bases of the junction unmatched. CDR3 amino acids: CATRRTGGSEQYF. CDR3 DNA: TGTGCCACACGCAGGACAGGGGGCAGCGAGCAGTACTTC. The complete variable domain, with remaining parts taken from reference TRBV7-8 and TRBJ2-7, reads GAGVSQSPRYKVAKRGQDVALRCDPISGHVSLFWYQQALGQGPEFLTYFQNEAQLDKSGLPSDRFFAERPEGSVSTLKIQRTQQEDSAVYLCATRRTGGSEQYFGPGTRLTVT.

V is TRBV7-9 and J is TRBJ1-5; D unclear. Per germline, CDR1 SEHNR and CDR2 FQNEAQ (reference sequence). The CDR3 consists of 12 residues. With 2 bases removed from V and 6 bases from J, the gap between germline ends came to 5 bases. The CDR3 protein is CASSLSSQPQHF. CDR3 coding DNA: TGTGCCAGCAGCTTATCGAGTCAGCCCCAGCATTTT.

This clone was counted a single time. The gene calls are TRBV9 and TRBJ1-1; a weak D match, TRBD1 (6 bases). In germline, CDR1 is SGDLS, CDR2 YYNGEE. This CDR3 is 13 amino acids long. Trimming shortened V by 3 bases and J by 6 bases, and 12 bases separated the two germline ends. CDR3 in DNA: TGTGCCAGCAGCGCGGGACATAACGCTGAAGCTTTCTTT. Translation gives CASSAGHNAEAFF.

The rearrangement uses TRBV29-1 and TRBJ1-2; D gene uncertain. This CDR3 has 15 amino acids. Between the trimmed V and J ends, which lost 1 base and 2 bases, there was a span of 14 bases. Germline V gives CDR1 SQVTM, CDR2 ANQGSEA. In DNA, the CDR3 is TGCAGCGTTGAAGCCCCGGGGAATCCAAACTATGGCTACACCTTC. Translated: CSVEAPGNPNYGYTF.

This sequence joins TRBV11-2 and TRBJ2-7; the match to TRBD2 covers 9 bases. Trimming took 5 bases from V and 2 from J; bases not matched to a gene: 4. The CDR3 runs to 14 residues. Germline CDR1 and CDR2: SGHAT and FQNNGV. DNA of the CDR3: TGTGCCAGCAGCCGCGGGGGGGAGACCTACGAGCAGTACTTC. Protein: CASSRGGETYEQYF.

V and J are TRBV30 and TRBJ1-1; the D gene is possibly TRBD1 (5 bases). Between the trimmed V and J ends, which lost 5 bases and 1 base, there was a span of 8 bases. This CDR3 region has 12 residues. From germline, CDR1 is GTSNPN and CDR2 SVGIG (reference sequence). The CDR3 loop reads CAWETGNTEAFF. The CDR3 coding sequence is TGTGCCTGGGAAACAGGGAACACTGAAGCTTTCTTT.

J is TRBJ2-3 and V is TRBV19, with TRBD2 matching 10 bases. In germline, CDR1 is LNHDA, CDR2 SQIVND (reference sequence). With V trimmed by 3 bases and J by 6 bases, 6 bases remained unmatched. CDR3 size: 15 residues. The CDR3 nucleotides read TGTGCCAGTAGTATCAGCCTAGCGGGAGTGGATACGCAGTATTTT. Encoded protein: CASSISLAGVDTQYF.

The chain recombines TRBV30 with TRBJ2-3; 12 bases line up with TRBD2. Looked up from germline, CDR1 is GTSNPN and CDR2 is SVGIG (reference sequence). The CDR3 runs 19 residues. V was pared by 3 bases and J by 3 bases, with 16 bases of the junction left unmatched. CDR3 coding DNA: TGTGCCTGGAGCTCCTACAGGGGGAGGCTAGCGGGGGGGACAGATACGCAGTATTTT. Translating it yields CAWSSYRGRLAGGTDTQYF.

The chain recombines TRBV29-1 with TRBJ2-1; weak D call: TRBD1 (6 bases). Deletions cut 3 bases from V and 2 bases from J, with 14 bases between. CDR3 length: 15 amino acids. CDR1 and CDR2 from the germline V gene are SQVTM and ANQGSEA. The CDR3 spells CSVEDRRGTYNEQFF. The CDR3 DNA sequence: TGCAGCGTTGAGGACCGCAGGGGCACCTACAATGAGCAGTTCTTC.

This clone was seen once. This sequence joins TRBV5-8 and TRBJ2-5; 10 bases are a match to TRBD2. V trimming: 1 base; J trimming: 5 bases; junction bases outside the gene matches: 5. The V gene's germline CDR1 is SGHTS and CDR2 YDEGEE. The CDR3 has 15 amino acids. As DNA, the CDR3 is TGTGCCAGCAGCTTGAGCGGGGGGGCCCTGGAGACCCAGTACTTC. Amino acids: CASSLSGGALETQYF.

CDR3 loop: CASSQERVSGNTIYF. The CDR3 nucleotides are TGTGCCAGCAGCCAAGAGAGGGTATCCGGAAACACCATATATTTT. The chain recombines TRBV5-6 with TRBJ1-3; unclear D gene. Trimming took 4 bases from V and 4 from J, leaving 15 bases between them. CDR1 and CDR2 (germline): SGHDT, YYEEEE. This CDR3 has 15 residues. The variable domain in full, with the rest retrieved from reference TRBV5-6 and TRBJ1-3, is DAGVTQSPTHLIKTRGQQVTLRCSPKSGHDTVSWYQQALGQGPQFIFQYYEEEERQRGNFPDRFSGHQFPNYSSELNVNALLLGDSALYLCASSQERVSGNTIYFGEGSWLTVV.

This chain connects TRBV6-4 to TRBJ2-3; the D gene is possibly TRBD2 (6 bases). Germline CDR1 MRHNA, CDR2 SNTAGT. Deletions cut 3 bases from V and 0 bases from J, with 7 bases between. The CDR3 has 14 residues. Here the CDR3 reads CASSDSGSTDTQYF. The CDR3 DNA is TGTGCCAGCAGTGATAGCGGCAGCACAGATACGCAGTATTTT.

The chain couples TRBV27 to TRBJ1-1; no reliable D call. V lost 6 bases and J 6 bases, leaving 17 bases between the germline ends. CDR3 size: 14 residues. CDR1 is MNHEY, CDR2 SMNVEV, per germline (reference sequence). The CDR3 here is CASSRTWGDAEAFF. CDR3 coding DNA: TGTGCCAGCAGCCGGACCTGGGGAGACGCTGAAGCTTTCTTT.

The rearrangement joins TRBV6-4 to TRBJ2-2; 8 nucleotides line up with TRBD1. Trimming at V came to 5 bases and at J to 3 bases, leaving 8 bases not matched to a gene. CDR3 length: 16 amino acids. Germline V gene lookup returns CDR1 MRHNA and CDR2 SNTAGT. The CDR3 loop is CASSLTAGGDTGELFF. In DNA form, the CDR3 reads TGTGCCAGCAGTCTTACCGCAGGGGGCGACACCGGGGAGCTGTTTTTT.